This section outlines one T cell receptor beta chain sequence together with its context. Trimming removed 10 bases from V and 0 bases from J, with 12 bases in between. The CDR3 is 14 residues long. Germline values: CDR1 MNHEY, CDR2 SVGAGI. The data are from a study of blood T cell repertoires in COVID-19. Here immunoSEQ multiplex PCR was the method, and the copy in TCRdb shows in-frame clones only, minus some. The sample records 70,000 to 100,000 clones, 70% to 90% being singletons. This sequence joins TRBV6-5 and TRBJ2-2; TRBD1 might be the D (7 bases). The sample comprised peripheral blood. The origin of this receptor is an elderly woman with active COVID-19. The CDR3 DNA reads as TGTGCCACCTGCGGGACAGCGAACACCGGGGAGCTGTTTTTT. Protein sequence: CATCGTANTGELFF.